These 10 T cell receptor beta chains were sequenced from one sample in a study of OX40 agonist ivuxolimab in advanced cancers. Sequencing used immunoSEQ multiplex PCR; TCRdb keeps in-frame clones, though not all of them. This sample has fewer than 30,000 clones, with around nine tenths found just once. The input for sequencing was CD4+ or CD8+ T cells sorted from blood, taken in a trial of the OX40 agonist ivuxolimab. These receptors all come from an adult with an advanced solid tumor such as melanoma, head and neck, liver or kidney cancer.

The CDR3 reads CAWSPQGAEQFF. CDR3 nucleotide sequence: TGTGCCTGGAGTCCCCAGGGGGCTGAGCAGTTCTTC. This chain joins TRBV30 and TRBJ2-1, with 8 bases fitting TRBD1. V was clipped by 2 bases and J by 9 bases; unmatched bases: 3. Germline values: CDR1 GTSNPN, CDR2 SVGIG (reference sequence). The CDR3 runs to 12 residues. The whole variable domain, filled in from reference TRBV30 and TRBJ2-1, reads SQTIHQWPATLVQPVGSPLSLECTVEGTSNPNLYWYRQAAGRGLQLLFYSVGIGQISSEVPQNLSASRPQDRQFILSSKKLLLSDSGFYLCAWSPQGAEQFFGPGTRLTVL.

This chain joins TRBV11-2 and TRBJ2-1, with D perhaps TRBD2 (5 bases). Deletions cut 5 bases from V and 3 bases from J, with 20 bases between. Germline V gene data show CDR1 as SGHAT and CDR2 as FQNNGV. The CDR3 sequence is 17 residues long. CDR3 loop: CASSRAGLPDYYNEQFF. DNA for the CDR3: TGTGCCAGCAGCCGAGCTGGGTTACCAGACTACTACAATGAGCAGTTCTTC.

This chain joins TRBV4-2 and TRBJ2-3, with 13 bases that match TRBD2. CDR1 is LGHNA, CDR2 YNFKEQ, per germline. This CDR3 region has 19 residues. V lost 6 bases, J lost 3 bases, and 15 bases stayed unmatched. CDR3 DNA: TGTGCCAGCAGTAGTCCCGGGACTAGCGGGGCCCCTGGTACAGATACGCAGTATTTT. It specifies CASSSPGTSGAPGTDTQYF.

The chain employs TRBV7-6 and TRBJ2-1; TRBD2 matches 8 bases. J lost 2 bases, V lost 1 base, and 4 bases had no gene match. Germline V gives CDR1 SGHVS, CDR2 FNYEAQ. The CDR3 covers 16 residues. This chain's CDR3 is CASSLESGGAYNEQFF. The CDR3 DNA sequence: TGTGCCAGCAGCTTAGAGAGCGGGGGCGCCTACAATGAGCAGTTCTTC.

The V and J genes are TRBV5-4 and TRBJ1-2; perhaps TRBD1 as D (5 bases). Looked up from germline, CDR1 is SGHNT and CDR2 is YYREEE (reference sequence). The CDR3 totals 14 residues. The V end lost 6 bases, the J end lost 4 bases, and 16 bases lay between the germline ends. The CDR3, as DNA: TGTGCCAGCATCAGCGGCTCGGGACTCTATGGCTACACCTTC. Translating it yields CASISGSGLYGYTF.

The gene calls are TRBV6-6 and TRBJ2-5; D is perhaps TRBD2 (6 bases). V lost 6 bases and J 2 bases, leaving 16 bases between the germline ends. Germline V lookup: CDR1 MNHNY, CDR2 SVGAGI (reference sequence). The CDR3 has 15 amino acids. CDR3 in amino acids: CASSPGGDGQETQYF. CDR3 coding DNA: TGTGCCAGCAGCCCCGGCGGGGACGGACAAGAGACCCAGTACTTC.

The CDR3 DNA sequence: TGTGCCAGCAGTGAAGCGGACGGGTCGAGTTCACCCCTCCACTTT. Residues: CASSEADGSSSPLHF. V is TRBV6-1 and J is TRBJ1-6; D is unclear. V gave up 0 bases and J gave up 9 bases, with 12 bases separating them. Germline assignment: CDR1 MNHNS and CDR2 SASEGT. The CDR3 is made up of 15 amino acids.

DNA for the CDR3: TGTGCCAGCAGGGTCGGGGGCCTTGAGCAGTTCTTC. Amino acid sequence: CASRVGGLEQFF. The chain uses TRBV2 and TRBJ2-1; D might be TRBD1 or TRBD2, each matching 6 bases. Germline V gene sequence: CDR1 SNHLY, CDR2 FYNNEI. The V end lost 6 bases, the J end lost 9 bases, and 12 bases lay between the germline ends. CDR3 length: 12 residues. Variable domain in full (rest from reference TRBV2 and TRBJ2-1): EPEVTQTPSHQVTQMGQEVILRCVPISNHLYFYWYRQILGQKVEFLVSFYNNEISEKSEIFDDQFSVERPDGSNFTLKIRSTKLEDSAMYFCASRVGGLEQFFGPGTRLTVL.

The chain joins TRBV5-3 to TRBJ2-7; 10 bases match TRBD2. TRBV5-3 is classed as an ORF, of uncertain function. This CDR3 is built from 17 residues. Trimming cost V 1 base and J 3 bases; bases outside gene matches: 10. The CDR3 coding sequence is TGTGCCAGAAGCTTGAGTTTAGCGGGGGGATTGTTCTACGAGCAGTACTTC. It translates to CARSLSLAGGLFYEQYF.

The chain recombines TRBV25-1 with TRBJ2-7; 9 positions match TRBD2. The germline V gene encodes CDR1 MGHDK and CDR2 SYGVNS. The CDR3 sequence is 18 residues long. J lost 3 bases, V lost 2 bases, and 14 bases had no gene match. The CDR3 loop reads CASSELLAGPNQVYEQYF. The DNA for the CDR3 is TGTGCCAGCAGTGAACTTCTAGCGGGACCTAACCAGGTCTACGAGCAGTACTTC.